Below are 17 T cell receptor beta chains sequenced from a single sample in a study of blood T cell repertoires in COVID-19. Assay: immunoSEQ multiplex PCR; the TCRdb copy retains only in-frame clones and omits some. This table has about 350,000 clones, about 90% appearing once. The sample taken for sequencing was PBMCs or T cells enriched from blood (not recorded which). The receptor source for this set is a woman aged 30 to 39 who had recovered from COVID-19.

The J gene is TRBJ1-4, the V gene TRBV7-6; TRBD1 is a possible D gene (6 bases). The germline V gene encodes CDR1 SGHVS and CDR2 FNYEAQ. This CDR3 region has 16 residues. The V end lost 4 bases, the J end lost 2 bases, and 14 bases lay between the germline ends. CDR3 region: CASSSGVRGTNEKLFF. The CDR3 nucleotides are TGTGCCAGCAGCTCGGGTGTCAGGGGTACTAATGAAAAACTGTTTTTT.

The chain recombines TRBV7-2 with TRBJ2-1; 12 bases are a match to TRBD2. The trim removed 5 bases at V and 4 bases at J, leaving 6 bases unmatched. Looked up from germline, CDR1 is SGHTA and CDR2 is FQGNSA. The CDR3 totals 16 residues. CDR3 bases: TGTGCCAGCAGCCTTGGGACTAGCGGGCCTTACAATGAGCAGTTCTTC. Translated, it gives CASSLGTSGPYNEQFF. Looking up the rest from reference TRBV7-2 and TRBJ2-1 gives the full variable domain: GAGVSQSPSNKVTEKGKDVELRCDPISGHTALYWYRQSLGQGLEFLIYFQGNSAPDKSGLPSDRFSAERTGGSVSTLTIQRTQQEDSAVYLCASSLGTSGPYNEQFFGPGTRLTVL.

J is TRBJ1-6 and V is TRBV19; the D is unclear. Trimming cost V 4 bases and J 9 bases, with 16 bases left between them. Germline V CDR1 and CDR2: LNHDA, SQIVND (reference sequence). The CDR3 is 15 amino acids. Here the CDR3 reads CASSTPFEGTSPLHF. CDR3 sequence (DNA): TGTGCCAGTAGTACCCCTTTTGAGGGCACTTCACCCCTCCACTTT.

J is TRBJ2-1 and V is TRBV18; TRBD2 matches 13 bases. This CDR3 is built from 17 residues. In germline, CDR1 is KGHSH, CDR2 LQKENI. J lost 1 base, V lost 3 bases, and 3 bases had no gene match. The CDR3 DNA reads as TGTGCCAGCTCACCTTTACTAGCGGGAGGGTCCTACAATGAGCAGTTCTTC. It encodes CASSPLLAGGSYNEQFF. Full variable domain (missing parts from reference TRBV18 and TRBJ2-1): NAGVMQNPRHLVRRRGQEARLRCSPMKGHSHVYWYRQLPEEGLKFMVYLQKENIIDESGMPKERFSAEFPKEGPSILRIQQVVRGDSAAYFCASSPLLAGGSYNEQFFGPGTRLTVL.

The DNA of the CDR3 is TGCGCCAGCAGCGTCGGACTGCGACCCCAGGCGCAGTATTTT. Translation: CASSVGLRPQAQYF. The chain couples TRBV5-1 to TRBJ2-3, with a tentative D call TRBD2 (5 bases). Germline V lookup: CDR1 SGHRS, CDR2 YFSETQ. This CDR3 comprises 14 residues. Trimming took 4 bases from V and 10 from J, leaving 19 bases between them. Combining the CDR3 with reference TRBV5-1 and TRBJ2-3 gives the whole variable domain KAGVTQTPRYLIKTRGQQVTLSCSPISGHRSVSWYQQTPGQGLQFLFEYFSETQRNKGNFPGRFSGRQFSNSRSEMNVSTLELGDSALYLCASSVGLRPQAQYFGPGTRLTVL.

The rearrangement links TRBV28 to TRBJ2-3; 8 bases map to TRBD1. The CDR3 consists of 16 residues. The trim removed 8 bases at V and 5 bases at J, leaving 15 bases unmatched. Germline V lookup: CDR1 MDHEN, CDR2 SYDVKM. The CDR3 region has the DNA TGTGCCAGCCTTGTCTCTTTAAGACAGGGGTTAGATACGCAGTATTTT. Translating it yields CASLVSLRQGLDTQYF. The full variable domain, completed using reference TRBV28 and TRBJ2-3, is DVKVTQSSRYLVKRTGEKVFLECVQDMDHENMFWYRQDPGLGLRLIYFSYDVKMKEKGDIPEGYSVSREKKERFSLILESASTNQTSMYLCASLVSLRQGLDTQYFGPGTRLTVL.

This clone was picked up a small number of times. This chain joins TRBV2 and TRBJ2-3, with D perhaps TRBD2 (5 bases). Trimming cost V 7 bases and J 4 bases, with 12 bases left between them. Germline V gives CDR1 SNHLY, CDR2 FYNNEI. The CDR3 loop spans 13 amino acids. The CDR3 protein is CASMRSGSDTQYF. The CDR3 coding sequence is TGTGCCAGCATGAGGTCGGGGTCAGATACGCAGTATTTT.

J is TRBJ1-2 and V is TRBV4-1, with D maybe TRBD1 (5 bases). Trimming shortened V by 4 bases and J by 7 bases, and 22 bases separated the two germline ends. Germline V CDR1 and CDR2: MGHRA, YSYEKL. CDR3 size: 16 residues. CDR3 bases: TGCGCCAGCAGCCTAGCGCCGGGGGGGTGGAGTGGTGGCTACACCTTC. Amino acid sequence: CASSLAPGGWSGGYTF.

The CDR3 nucleotides are TGTGCCATCAGTGTAGGGGGGGACACAGATACGCAGTATTTT. Protein sequence: CAISVGGDTDTQYF. The gene calls are TRBV10-3 and TRBJ2-3; D is possibly TRBD2 (7 bases). CDR3 size: 14 residues. Trimming took off 4 bases at V and 2 bases at J, with 10 bases between the two ends. Per germline, CDR1 ENHRY and CDR2 SYGVKD.

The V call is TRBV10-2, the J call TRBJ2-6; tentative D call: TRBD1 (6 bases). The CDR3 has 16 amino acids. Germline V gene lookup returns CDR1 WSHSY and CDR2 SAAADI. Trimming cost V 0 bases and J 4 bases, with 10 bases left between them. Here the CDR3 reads CASSESVDSGANVLTF. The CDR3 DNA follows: TGCGCCAGCAGTGAGTCAGTGGACAGCGGGGCCAACGTCCTGACTTTC.

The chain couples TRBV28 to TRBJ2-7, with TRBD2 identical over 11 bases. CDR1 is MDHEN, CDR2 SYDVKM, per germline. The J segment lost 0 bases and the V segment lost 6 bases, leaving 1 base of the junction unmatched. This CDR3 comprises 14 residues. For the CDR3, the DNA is TGTGCCAGCAGGGGACTAGCGGTCTCCTACGAGCAGTACTTC. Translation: CASRGLAVSYEQYF.

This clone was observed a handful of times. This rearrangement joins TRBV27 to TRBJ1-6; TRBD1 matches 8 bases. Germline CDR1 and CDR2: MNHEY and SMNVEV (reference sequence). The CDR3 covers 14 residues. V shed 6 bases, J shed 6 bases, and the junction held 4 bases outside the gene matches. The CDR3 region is CASRLTGGNSPLHF. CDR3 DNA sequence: TGTGCCAGCAGGCTCACAGGGGGTAATTCACCCCTCCACTTT.

The CDR3 loop reads CASSVGTSGAGELFF. The CDR3 DNA reads TGTGCCAGCAGCGTAGGGACTAGCGGGGCCGGGGAGCTGTTTTTT. The V and J genes are TRBV11-2 and TRBJ2-2, with 13 positions matching TRBD2. Germline loops: CDR1 SGHAT, CDR2 FQNNGV. V was pared by 5 bases and J by 6 bases, with 3 bases of the junction left unmatched. CDR3 length: 15 residues.

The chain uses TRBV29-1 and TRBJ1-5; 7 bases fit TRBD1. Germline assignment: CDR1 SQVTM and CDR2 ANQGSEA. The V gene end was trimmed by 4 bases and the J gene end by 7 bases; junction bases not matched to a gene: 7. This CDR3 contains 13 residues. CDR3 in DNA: TGCAGCGTTGGACAGGGTCGGGGGCAGCCCCAGCATTTT. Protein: CSVGQGRGQPQHF.

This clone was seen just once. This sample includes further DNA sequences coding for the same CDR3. The CDR3 protein is CASSAGTSGTDTQYF. DNA of the CDR3: TGTGCCAGCAGCGCCGGGACTAGCGGGACAGATACGCAGTATTTT. The J gene is TRBJ2-3, the V gene TRBV9, with TRBD2 matching 12 bases. There are 15 residues in the CDR3. CDR1 and CDR2 from the germline V gene are SGDLS and YYNGEE. J was trimmed by 3 bases and V by 3 bases; bases with no gene match: 2.

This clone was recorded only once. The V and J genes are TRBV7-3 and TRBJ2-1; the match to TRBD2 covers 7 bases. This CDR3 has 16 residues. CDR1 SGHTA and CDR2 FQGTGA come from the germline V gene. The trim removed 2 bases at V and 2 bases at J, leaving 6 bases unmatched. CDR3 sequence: CASSLAGGGAYNEQFF. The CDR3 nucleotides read TGTGCCAGCAGCTTAGCGGGCGGGGGAGCCTACAATGAGCAGTTCTTC.

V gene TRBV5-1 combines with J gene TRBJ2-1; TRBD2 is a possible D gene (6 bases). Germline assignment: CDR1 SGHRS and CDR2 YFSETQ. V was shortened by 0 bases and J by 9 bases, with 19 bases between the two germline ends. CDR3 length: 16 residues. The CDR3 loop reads CASSLAGSRPGGEQFF. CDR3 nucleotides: TGCGCCAGCAGCTTGGCCGGGAGCCGCCCCGGGGGTGAGCAGTTCTTC.